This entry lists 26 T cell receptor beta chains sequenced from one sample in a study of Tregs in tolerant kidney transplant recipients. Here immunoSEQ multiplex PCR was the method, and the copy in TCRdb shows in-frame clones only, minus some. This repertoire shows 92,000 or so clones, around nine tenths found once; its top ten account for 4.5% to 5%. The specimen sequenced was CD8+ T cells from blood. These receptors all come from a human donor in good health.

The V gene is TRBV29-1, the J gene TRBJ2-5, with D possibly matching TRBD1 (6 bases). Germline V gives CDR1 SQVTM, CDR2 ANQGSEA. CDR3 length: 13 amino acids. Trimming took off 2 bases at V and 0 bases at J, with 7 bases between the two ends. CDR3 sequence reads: CSVETGHQETQYF. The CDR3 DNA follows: TGCAGCGTTGAAACAGGGCACCAAGAGACCCAGTACTTC. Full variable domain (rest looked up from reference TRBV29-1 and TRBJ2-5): SAVISQKPSRDICQRGTSLTIQCQVDSQVTMMFWYRQQPGQSLTLIATANQGSEATYESGFVIDKFPISRPNLTFSTLTVSNMSPEDSSIYLCSVETGHQETQYFGPGTRLLVL.

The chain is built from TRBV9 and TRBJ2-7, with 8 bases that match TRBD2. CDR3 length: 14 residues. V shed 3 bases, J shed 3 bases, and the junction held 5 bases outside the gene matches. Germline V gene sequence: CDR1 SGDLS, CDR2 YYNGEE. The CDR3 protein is CASSGAGGGYEQYF. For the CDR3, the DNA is TGTGCCAGCAGCGGCGCGGGGGGCGGCTACGAGCAGTACTTC.

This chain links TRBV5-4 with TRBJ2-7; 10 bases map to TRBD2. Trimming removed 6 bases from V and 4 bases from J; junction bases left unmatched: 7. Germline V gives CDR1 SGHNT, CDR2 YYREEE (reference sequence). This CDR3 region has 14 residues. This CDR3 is CASTPSGGGYEQYF. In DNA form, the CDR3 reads TGTGCCAGCACCCCCAGCGGGGGGGGTTACGAGCAGTACTTC.

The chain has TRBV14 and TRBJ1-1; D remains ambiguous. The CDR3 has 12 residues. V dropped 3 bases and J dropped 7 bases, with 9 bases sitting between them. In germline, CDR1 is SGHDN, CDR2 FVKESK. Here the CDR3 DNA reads TGTGCCAGCAGCCAGCAAAGCAGTGAAGCTTTCTTT. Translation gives CASSQQSSEAFF. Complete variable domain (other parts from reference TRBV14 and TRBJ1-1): EAGVTQFPSHSVIEKGQTVTLRCDPISGHDNLYWYRRVMGKEIKFLLHFVKESKQDESGMPNNRFLAERTGGTYSTLKVQPAELEDSGVYFCASSQQSSEAFFGQGTRLTVV.

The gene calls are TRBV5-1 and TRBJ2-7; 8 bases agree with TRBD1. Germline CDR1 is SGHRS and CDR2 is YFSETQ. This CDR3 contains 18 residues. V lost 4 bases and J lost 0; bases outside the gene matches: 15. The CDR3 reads CASSIGQGGAVSSYEQYF. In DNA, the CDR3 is TGCGCCAGCAGCATAGGACAGGGTGGAGCGGTAAGCTCCTACGAGCAGTACTTC.

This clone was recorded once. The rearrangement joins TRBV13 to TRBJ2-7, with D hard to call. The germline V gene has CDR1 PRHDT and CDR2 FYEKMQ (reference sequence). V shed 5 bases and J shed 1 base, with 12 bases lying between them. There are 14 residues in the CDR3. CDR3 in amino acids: CASSELDFSYEQYF. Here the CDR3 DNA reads TGTGCCAGCAGCGAACTCGACTTTTCCTACGAGCAGTACTTC.

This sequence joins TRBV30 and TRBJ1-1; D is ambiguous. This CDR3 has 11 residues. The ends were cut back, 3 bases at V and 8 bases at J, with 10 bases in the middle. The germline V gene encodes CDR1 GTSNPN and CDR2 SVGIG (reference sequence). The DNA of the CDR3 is TGTGCCTGGAGCAATGATAGGGAAGCTTTCTTT. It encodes CAWSNDREAFF.

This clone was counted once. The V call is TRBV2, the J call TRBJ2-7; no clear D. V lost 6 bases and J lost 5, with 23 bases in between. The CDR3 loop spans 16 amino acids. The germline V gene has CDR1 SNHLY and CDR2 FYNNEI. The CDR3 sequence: CASSEDHHRTLDEQYF. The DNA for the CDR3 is TGTGCCAGCAGCGAGGACCACCACCGGACCCTCGACGAGCAGTACTTC.

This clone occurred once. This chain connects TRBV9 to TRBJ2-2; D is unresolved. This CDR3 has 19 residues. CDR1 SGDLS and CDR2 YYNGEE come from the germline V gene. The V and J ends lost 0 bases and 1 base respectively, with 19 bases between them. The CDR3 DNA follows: TGTGCCAGCAGCGTAGCAGCGCGATGGAATCGATGGAACACCGGGGAGCTGTTTTTT. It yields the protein CASSVAARWNRWNTGELFF.

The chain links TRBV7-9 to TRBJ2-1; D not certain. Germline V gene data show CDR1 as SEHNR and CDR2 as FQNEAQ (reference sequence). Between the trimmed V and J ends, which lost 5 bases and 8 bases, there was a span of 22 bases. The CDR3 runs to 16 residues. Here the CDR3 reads CASSNPPPGVEDEQFF. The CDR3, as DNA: TGTGCCAGCAGCAACCCCCCCCCTGGTGTAGAGGATGAGCAGTTCTTC.

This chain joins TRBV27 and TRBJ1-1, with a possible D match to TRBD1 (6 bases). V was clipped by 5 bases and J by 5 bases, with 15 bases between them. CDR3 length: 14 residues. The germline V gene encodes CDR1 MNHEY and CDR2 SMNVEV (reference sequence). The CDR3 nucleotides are TGTGCCAGCAGTCCCGGGGGCGGATGGACTGAAGCTTTCTTT. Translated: CASSPGGGWTEAFF.

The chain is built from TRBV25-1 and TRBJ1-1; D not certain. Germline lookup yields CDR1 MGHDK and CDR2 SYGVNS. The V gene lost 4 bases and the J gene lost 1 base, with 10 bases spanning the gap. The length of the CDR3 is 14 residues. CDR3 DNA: TGTGCCAGCAGTGGACTTTACAAGAACACTGAAGCTTTCTTT. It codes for CASSGLYKNTEAFF.

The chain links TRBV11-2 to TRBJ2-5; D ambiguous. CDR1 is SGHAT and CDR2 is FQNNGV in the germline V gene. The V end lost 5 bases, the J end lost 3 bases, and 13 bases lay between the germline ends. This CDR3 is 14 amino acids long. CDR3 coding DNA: TGTGCCAGCAGCCCCATGGACGGAGAAGAGACCCAGTACTTC. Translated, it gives CASSPMDGEETQYF.

As DNA, the CDR3 is TGTGCCAGCAGCTTAAATTTTCCGGCTAGCGGGCATAGTGGCACCGGGGAGCTGTTTTTT. Translation: CASSLNFPASGHSGTGELFF. The chain combines TRBV7-6 with TRBJ2-2; 8 bases line up with TRBD2. Germline-derived CDR1 and CDR2 are SGHVS and FNYEAQ. V trimming: 2 bases; J trimming: 4 bases; junction bases outside the gene matches: 18. The CDR3 loop spans 20 amino acids.

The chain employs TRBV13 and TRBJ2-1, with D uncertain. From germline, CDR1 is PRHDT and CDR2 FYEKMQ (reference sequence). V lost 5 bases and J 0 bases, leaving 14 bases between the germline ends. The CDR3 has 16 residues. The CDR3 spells CASSQPAHSSYNEQFF. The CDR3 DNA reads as TGTGCCAGCAGCCAACCCGCGCATAGCTCCTACAATGAGCAGTTCTTC.

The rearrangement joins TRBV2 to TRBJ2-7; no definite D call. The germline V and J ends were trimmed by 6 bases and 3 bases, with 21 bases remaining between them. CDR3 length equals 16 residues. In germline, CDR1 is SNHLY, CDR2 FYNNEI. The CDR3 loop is CASRDPILAVGYEQYF. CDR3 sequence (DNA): TGTGCCAGCAGAGATCCCATACTGGCGGTCGGCTACGAGCAGTACTTC.

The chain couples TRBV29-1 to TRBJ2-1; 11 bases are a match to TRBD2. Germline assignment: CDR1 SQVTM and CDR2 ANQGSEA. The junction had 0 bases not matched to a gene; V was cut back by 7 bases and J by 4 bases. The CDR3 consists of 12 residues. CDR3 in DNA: TGCAGCGCTAGCGGGGGGTACAATGAGCAGTTCTTC. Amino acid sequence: CSASGGYNEQFF.

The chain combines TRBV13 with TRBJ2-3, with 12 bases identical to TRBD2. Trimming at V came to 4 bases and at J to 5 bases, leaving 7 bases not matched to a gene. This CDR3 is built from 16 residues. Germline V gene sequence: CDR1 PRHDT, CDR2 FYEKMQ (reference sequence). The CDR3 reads CASSWTSGALGDTQYF. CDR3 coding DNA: TGTGCCAGCAGCTGGACTAGCGGGGCCTTGGGAGATACGCAGTATTTT.

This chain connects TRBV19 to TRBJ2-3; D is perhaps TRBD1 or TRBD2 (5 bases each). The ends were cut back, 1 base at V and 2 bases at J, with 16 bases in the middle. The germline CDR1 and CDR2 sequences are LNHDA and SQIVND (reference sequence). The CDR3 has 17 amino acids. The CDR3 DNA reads TGTGCCAGTAGTATAGCGGCAGGGAGCCCAGCCACAGATACGCAGTATTTT. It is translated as CASSIAAGSPATDTQYF.

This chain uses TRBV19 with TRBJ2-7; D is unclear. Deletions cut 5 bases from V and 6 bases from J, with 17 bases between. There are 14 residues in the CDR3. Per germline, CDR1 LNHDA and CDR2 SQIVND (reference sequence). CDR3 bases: TGTGCCAGTAGTGTGGTAGCCCCTACGGGCGAGCAGTACTTC. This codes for CASSVVAPTGEQYF.

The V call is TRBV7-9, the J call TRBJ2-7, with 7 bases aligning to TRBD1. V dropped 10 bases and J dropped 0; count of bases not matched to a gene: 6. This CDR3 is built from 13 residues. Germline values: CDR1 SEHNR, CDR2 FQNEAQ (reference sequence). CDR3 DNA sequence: TGTGCCACATGGGACAGCCGCTCCTACGAGCAGTACTTC. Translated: CATWDSRSYEQYF.

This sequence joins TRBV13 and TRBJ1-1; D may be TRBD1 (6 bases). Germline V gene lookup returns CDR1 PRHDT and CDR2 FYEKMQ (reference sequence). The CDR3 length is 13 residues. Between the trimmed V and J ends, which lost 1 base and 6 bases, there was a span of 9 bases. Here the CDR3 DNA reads TGTGCCAGCAGCTTAGTCGGGGGCCCTGAAGCTTTCTTT. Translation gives CASSLVGGPEAFF.

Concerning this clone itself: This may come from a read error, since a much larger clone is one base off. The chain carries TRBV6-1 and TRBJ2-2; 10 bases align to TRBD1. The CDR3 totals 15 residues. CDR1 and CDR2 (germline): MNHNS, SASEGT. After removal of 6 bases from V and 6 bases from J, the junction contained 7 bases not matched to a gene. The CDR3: CASRPGTGEAGELFF. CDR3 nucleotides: TGTGCCAGCAGACCCGGGACAGGGGAGGCCGGGGAGCTGTTTTTT.

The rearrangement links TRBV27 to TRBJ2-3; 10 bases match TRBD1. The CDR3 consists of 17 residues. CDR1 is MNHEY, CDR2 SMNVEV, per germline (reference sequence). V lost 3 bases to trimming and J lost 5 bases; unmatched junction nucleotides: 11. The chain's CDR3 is CASSLDHRQGAGDTQYF. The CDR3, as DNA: TGTGCCAGCAGTTTGGACCACAGACAGGGGGCCGGAGATACGCAGTATTTT.

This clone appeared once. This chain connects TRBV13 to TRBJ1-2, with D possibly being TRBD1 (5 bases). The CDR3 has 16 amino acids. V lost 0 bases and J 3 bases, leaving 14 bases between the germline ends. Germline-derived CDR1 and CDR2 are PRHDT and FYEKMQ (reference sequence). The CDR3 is CASSLGSGGADYGYTF. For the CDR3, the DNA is TGTGCCAGCAGCTTAGGTTCCGGTGGGGCAGACTATGGCTACACCTTC.

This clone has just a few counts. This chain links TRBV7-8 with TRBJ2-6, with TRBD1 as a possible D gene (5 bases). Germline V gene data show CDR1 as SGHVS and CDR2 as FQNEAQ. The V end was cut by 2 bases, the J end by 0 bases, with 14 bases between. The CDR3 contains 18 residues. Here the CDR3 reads CASSLNAAGYSGANVLTF. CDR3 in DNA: TGTGCCAGCAGCTTAAATGCGGCAGGGTACTCTGGGGCCAACGTCCTGACTTTC.